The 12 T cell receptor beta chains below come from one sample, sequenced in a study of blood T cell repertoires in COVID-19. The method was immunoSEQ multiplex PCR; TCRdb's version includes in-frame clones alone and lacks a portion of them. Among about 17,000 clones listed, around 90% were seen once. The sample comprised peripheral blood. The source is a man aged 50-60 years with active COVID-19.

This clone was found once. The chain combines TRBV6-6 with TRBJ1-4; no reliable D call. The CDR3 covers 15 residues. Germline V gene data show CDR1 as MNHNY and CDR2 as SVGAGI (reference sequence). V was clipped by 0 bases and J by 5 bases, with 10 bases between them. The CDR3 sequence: CASSYSSGKNEKLFF. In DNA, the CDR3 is TGTGCCAGCAGTTACTCGTCCGGGAAGAATGAAAAACTGTTTTTT.

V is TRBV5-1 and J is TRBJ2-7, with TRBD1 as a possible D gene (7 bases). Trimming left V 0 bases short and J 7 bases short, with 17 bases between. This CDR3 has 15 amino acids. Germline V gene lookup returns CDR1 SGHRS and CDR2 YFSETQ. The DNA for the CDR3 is TGCGCCAGCAGCTTGGCACTGACAGGGCGGGGAGAGCAGTACTTC. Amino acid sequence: CASSLALTGRGEQYF. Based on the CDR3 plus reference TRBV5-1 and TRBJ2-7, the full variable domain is KAGVTQTPRYLIKTRGQQVTLSCSPISGHRSVSWYQQTPGQGLQFLFEYFSETQRNKGNFPGRFSGRQFSNSRSEMNVSTLELGDSALYLCASSLALTGRGEQYFGPGTRLTVT.

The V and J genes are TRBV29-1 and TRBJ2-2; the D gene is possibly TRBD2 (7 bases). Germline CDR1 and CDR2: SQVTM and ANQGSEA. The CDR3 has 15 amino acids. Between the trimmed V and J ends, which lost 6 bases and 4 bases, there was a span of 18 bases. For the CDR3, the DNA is TGCAGCGTGGCCCCCCGGGGGGCCTTCACCGGGGAGCTGTTTTTT. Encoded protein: CSVAPRGAFTGELFF.

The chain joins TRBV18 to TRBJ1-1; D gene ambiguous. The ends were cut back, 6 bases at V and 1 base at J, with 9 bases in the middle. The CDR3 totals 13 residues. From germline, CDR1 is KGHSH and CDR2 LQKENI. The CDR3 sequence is CASSPTQNTEAFF. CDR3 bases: TGTGCCAGCTCCCCAACTCAGAACACTGAAGCTTTCTTT.

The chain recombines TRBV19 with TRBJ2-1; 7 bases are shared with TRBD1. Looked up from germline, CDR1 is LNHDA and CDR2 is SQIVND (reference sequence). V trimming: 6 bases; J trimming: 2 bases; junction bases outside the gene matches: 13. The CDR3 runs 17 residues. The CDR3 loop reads CASSAGNRGIAYNEQFF. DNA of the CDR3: TGTGCCAGTAGCGCCGGCAACAGGGGAATAGCCTACAATGAGCAGTTCTTC.

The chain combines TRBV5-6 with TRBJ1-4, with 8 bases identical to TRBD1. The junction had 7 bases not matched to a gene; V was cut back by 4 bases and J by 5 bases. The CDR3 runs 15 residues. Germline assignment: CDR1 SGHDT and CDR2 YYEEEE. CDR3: CASSPGRQGNEKLFF. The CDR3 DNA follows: TGTGCCAGCAGCCCGGGGAGACAGGGGAATGAAAAACTGTTTTTT. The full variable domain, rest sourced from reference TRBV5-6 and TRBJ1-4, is DAGVTQSPTHLIKTRGQQVTLRCSPKSGHDTVSWYQQALGQGPQFIFQYYEEEERQRGNFPDRFSGHQFPNYSSELNVNALLLGDSALYLCASSPGRQGNEKLFFGSGTQLSVL.

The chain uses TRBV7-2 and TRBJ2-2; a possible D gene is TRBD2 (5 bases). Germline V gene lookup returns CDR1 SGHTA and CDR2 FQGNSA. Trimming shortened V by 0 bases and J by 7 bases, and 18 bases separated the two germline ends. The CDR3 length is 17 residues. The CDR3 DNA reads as TGTGCCAGCAGCTTAGCGTCGGGCATCTCCCGGGGCGGGGAGCTGTTTTTT. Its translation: CASSLASGISRGGELFF.

In DNA, the CDR3 is TGTGCCTGGAGTGTAAGGGGGCCCTACGAGCAGTACTTC. Protein sequence: CAWSVRGPYEQYF. The V gene is TRBV30, the J gene TRBJ2-7; TRBD1 matches at 7 bases. Germline V gives CDR1 GTSNPN, CDR2 SVGIG (reference sequence). V was clipped by 0 bases and J by 2 bases; unmatched bases: 1. The CDR3 covers 13 residues.

For the CDR3, the DNA is TGTGCCAGCAACGGCAATGGGGGGGCGCGAGGCTACACCTTC. It yields the protein CASNGNGGARGYTF. V is TRBV7-2 and J is TRBJ1-2, with TRBD1 as a possible D gene (6 bases). This CDR3 has 14 residues. The germline V gene encodes CDR1 SGHTA and CDR2 FQGNSA. V was cut by 7 bases and J by 8 bases, with 20 bases left in between.

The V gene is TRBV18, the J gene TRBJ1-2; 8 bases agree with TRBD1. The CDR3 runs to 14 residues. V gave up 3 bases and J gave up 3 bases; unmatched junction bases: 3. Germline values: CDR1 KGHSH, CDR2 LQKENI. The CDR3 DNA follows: TGTGCCAGCTCACCGCAGGGGGCTTACTATGGCTACACCTTC. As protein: CASSPQGAYYGYTF.

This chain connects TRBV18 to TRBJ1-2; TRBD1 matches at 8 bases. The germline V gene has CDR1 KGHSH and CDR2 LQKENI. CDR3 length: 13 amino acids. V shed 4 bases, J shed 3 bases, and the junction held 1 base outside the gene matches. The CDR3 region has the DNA TGTGCCAGCTCACAGACAGGGGACTATGGCTACACCTTC. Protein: CASSQTGDYGYTF.

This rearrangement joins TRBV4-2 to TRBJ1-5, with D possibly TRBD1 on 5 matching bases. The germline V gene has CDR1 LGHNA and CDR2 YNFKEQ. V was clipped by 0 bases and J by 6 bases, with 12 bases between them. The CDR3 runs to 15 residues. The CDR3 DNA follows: TGTGCCAGCAGCCAAGATTCCGGGGGAGGTCAGCCCCAGCATTTT. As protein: CASSQDSGGGQPQHF.